The sample holds many counts of the clone carrying this TCR beta chain. Antigen: not known. The data derive from a study of human T cells and chemical hapten exposure. Trimming took 6 bases from V and 4 from J, leaving 8 bases between them. The CDR3 is made up of 12 amino acids. General study findings and limits: Patch test score was positively correlated with the counts of TCRs that had expanded at PT1.

Time point meaning: patch test 3, about 24 weeks after DPC sensitization. Treatment denoted: therapeutic diphenylcyclopropenone sensitization with weekly scalp DPC. Each CDR3 protein gets one entry after TCRdb re-called the RACE reads with MiXCR. Found here are 130,000 or so distinct CDR3 sequences, 10% to 12% of them singletons; the top ten hold about 2.4%. This sequence originates from a woman in her 50s with alopecia areata. Some clones in this sample may be carry-over from other donors' samples. This sequence joins TRBV12-3 or TRBV12-4 and TRBJ2-3, with D possibly matching TRBD2 (5 bases). The material was whole blood, obtained in connection with sensitization to the hapten diphenylcyclopropenone (DPC). DNA for the CDR3: TGTGCCAGCAGCTTGAGGGCAGATACGCAGTATTTT. Its translation is CASSLRADTQYF.